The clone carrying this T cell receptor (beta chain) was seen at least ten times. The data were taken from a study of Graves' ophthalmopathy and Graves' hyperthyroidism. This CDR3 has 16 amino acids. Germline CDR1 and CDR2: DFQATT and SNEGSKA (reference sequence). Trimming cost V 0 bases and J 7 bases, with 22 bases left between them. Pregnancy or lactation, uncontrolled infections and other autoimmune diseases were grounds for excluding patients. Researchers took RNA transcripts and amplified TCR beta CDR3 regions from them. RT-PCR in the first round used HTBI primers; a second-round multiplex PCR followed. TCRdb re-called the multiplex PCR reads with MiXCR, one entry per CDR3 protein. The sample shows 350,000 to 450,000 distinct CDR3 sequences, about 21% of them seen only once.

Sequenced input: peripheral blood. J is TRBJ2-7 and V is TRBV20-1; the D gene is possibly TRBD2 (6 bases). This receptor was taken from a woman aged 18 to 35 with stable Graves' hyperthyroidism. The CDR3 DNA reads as TGCAGTGCTAGAGATGTTGGGGGAGGCAGGGAAGGGGAGCAGTACTTC. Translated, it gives CSARDVGGGREGEQYF.